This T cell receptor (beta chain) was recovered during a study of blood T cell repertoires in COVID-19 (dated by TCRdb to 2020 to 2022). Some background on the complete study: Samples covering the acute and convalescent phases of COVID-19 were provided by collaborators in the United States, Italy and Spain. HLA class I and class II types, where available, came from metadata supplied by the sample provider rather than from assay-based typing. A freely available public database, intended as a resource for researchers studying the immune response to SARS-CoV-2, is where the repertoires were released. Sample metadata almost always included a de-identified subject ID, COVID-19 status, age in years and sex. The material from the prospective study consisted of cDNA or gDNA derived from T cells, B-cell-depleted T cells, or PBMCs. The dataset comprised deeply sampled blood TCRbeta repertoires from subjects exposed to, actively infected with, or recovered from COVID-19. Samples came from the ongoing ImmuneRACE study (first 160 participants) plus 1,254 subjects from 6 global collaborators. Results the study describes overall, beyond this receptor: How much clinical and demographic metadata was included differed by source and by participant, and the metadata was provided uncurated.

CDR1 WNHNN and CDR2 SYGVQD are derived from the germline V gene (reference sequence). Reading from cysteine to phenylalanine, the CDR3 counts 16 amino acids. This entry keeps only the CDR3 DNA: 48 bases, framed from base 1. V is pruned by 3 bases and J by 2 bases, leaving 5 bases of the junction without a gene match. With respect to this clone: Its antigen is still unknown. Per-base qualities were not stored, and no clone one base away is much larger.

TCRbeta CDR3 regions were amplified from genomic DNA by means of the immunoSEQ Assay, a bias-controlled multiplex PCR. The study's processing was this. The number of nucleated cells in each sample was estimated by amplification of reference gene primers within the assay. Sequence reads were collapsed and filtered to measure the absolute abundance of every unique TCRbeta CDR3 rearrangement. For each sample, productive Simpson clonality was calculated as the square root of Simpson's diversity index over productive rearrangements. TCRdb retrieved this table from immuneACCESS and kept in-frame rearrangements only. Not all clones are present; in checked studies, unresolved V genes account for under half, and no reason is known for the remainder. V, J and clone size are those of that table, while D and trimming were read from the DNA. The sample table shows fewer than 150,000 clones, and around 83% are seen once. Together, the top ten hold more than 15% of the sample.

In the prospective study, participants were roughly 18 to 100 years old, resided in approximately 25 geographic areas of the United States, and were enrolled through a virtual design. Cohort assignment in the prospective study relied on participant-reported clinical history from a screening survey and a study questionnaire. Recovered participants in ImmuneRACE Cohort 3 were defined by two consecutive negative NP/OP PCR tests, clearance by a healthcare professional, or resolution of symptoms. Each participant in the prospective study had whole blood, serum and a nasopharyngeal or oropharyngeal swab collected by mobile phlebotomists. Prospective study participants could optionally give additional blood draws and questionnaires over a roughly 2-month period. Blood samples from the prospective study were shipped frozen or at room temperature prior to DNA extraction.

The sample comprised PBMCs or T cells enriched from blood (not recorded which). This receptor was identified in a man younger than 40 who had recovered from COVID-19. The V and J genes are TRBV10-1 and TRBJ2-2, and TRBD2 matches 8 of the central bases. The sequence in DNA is TGCGCCAGCAGTGACGCGGGGGGACTAAACACCGGGGAGCTGTTTTTT. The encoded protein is CASSDAGGLNTGELFF.